The T cell receptor (beta chain) described here comes from a study of blood T cell repertoires in COVID-19. Whole-study context: Spain, Italy and the United States supplied samples that represented acute and convalescent COVID-19. The analysed material was cDNA or gDNA that came from T cells, B-cell-depleted T cells, or PBMCs.

The CDR3 extends over 15 amino acids. Germline assignment: CDR1 MDHEN and CDR2 SYDVKM. The V segment lost 4 bases and the J segment 0 bases; nucleotides outside the gene matches: 5. Profiling relied on immunoSEQ multiplex PCR, and the TCRdb table lists in-frame clones only, not all of them. The data show roughly 400,000 clones, approximately 87% seen once. This receptor was taken from a woman aged 60-70 years with COVID-19, enrolled during active disease. The chain is built from TRBV28 and TRBJ1-1; 7 bases agree with TRBD1. The specimen was peripheral blood. In DNA, the CDR3 is TGTGCCAGCAGTTCCCCGGGACAGCTGAACACTGAAGCTTTCTTT. Protein: CASSSPGQLNTEAFF. Complete variable domain (other parts from reference TRBV28 and TRBJ1-1): DVKVTQSSRYLVKRTGEKVFLECVQDMDHENMFWYRQDPGLGLRLIYFSYDVKMKEKGDIPEGYSVSREKKERFSLILESASTNQTSMYLCASSSPGQLNTEAFFGQGTRLTVV.